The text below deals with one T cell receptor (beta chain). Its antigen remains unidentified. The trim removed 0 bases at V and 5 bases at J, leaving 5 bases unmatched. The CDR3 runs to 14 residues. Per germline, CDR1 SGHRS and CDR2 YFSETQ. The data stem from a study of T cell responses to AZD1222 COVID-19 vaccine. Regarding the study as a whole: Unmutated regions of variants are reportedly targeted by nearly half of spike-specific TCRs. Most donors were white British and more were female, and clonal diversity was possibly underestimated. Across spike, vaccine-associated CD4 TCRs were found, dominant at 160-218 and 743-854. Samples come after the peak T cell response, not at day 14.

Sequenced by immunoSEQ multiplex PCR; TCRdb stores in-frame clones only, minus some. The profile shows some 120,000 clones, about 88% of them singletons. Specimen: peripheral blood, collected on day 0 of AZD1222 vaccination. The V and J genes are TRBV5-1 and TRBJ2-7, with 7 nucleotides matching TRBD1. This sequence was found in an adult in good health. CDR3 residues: CASSLGDRNDEQYF. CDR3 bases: TGCGCCAGCAGCTTGGGGGACAGAAACGACGAGCAGTACTTC.